The 13 T cell receptor beta chains below all came from one sample that was sequenced in a study of blood T cell repertoires in COVID-19. The method was immunoSEQ multiplex PCR; TCRdb's version includes in-frame clones alone and lacks a portion of them. The data hold around 130,000 clones, with 70% to 90% observed a single time. The sample consisted of peripheral blood. Every receptor here comes from a woman older than 75 with acute or convalescent COVID-19.

The CDR3 sequence: CATSRDWGQGREGYTF. CDR3 DNA: TGTGCCACCAGCAGAGATTGGGGACAGGGGCGTGAGGGCTACACCTTC. J is TRBJ1-2 and V is TRBV15, with 10 nucleotides matching TRBD1. The CDR3 is 16 residues long. The J segment lost 8 bases and the V segment lost 0 bases, leaving 9 bases of the junction unmatched. Per the germline V gene, CDR1 is LNHNV and CDR2 is YYDKDF (reference sequence).

The rearrangement links TRBV19 to TRBJ1-2; 11 nucleotides line up with TRBD1. Germline assignment: CDR1 LNHDA and CDR2 SQIVND (reference sequence). With 4 bases clipped from V and 6 bases from J, the junction kept 1 base outside the gene matches. The length of the CDR3 is 13 residues. As DNA, the CDR3 is TGTGCCAGTAGTAAGGGACAGGGGGATGGCTACACCTTC. Amino acid sequence: CASSKGQGDGYTF.

This chain joins TRBV6-1 and TRBJ2-7; a possible D gene is TRBD1 (6 bases). The CDR3 is 15 residues long. The germline V gene has CDR1 MNHNS and CDR2 SASEGT. V lost 2 bases and J lost 3, with 14 bases in between. DNA of the CDR3: TGTGCCAGCAGTGAATGGGGCAGGGGTAGCTACGAGCAGTACTTC. Translated: CASSEWGRGSYEQYF.

This chain joins TRBV3-1 (or the pseudogene TRBV3-2) and TRBJ1-2; 7 positions agree with TRBD1. The V gene's germline CDR1 is LGHDT and CDR2 YNNKEL (reference sequence). This CDR3 contains 13 residues. Trimming took 3 bases from V and 7 from J; bases not matched to a gene: 5. The CDR3 sequence is CASSQGTVSGYTF. Here the CDR3 DNA reads TGTGCCAGCAGCCAGGGGACAGTTAGTGGCTACACCTTC.

The chain uses TRBV6-4 and TRBJ2-2, with D unresolved. V was shortened by 5 bases and J by 0 bases, with 13 bases between the two germline ends. Germline-derived CDR1 and CDR2 are MRHNA and SNTAGT. This CDR3 has 16 residues. The CDR3 DNA follows: TGTGCCAGCAGTCCCCAACTGGTCGCGAACACCGGGGAGCTGTTTTTT. Translation gives CASSPQLVANTGELFF.

The table lists this clone with a count of one. The chain has TRBV6-5 and TRBJ1-4, with TRBD1 as a possible D gene (6 bases). Germline CDR1 reads MNHEY; CDR2 reads SVGAGI. This CDR3 is built from 14 residues. The V end lost 0 bases, the J end lost 8 bases, and 10 bases lay between the germline ends. The CDR3 nucleotides read TGTGCCAGCAGTTACTCGACAGGTGTGGAAAAACTGTTTTTT. It specifies CASSYSTGVEKLFF.

The chain couples TRBV19 to TRBJ1-2, with 10 bases fitting TRBD1. This CDR3 spans 16 amino acids. V was pared by 7 bases and J by 4 bases, with 12 bases of the junction left unmatched. Germline CDR1 is LNHDA and CDR2 is SQIVND (reference sequence). Here the CDR3 reads CASTLYGTGVFYGYTF. Written as DNA, the CDR3 is TGTGCCAGTACCCTCTACGGGACAGGGGTGTTCTATGGCTACACCTTC. The variable domain in full, with the rest retrieved from reference TRBV19 and TRBJ1-2, is DGGITQSPKYLFRKEGQNVTLSCEQNLNHDAMYWYRQDPGQGLRLIYYSQIVNDFQKGDIAEGYSVSREKKESFPLTVTSAQKNPTAFYLCASTLYGTGVFYGYTFGSGTRLTVV.

This chain connects TRBV5-1 to TRBJ2-5, with 8 bases matching TRBD2. Germline CDR1 reads SGHRS; CDR2 reads YFSETQ. The CDR3 totals 14 residues. Trimming cost V 6 bases and J 3 bases; bases outside gene matches: 7. CDR3 bases: TGCGCCAGCACTCGGGAGGGGAGTAAAGAGACCCAGTACTTC. It yields the protein CASTREGSKETQYF. Full variable domain (remainder filled in from reference TRBV5-1 and TRBJ2-5): KAGVTQTPRYLIKTRGQQVTLSCSPISGHRSVSWYQQTPGQGLQFLFEYFSETQRNKGNFPGRFSGRQFSNSRSEMNVSTLELGDSALYLCASTREGSKETQYFGPGTRLLVL.

This clone was observed a few times. The rearrangement links TRBV4-2 to TRBJ2-2; tentatively, D is TRBD2 (6 bases). The V end was cut by 0 bases, the J end by 1 base, with 12 bases between. CDR1 is LGHNA and CDR2 is YNFKEQ in the germline V gene. The CDR3 has 17 residues. The DNA of the CDR3 is TGTGCCAGCAGCCAAGAACCCGCGGGGCTGAACACCGGGGAGCTGTTTTTT. Its protein product is CASSQEPAGLNTGELFF.

This clone was counted a single time. This chain uses TRBV27 with TRBJ2-6, with D possibly being TRBD1 (6 bases). The V gene's germline CDR1 is MNHEY and CDR2 SMNVEV (reference sequence). V lost 2 bases and J lost 4, with 9 bases in between. The CDR3 consists of 15 residues. The CDR3 loop is CASSLPGTGANVLTF. As DNA, the CDR3 is TGTGCCAGCAGTTTACCAGGGACAGGGGCCAACGTCCTGACTTTC.

Of note for this clone: The limits of the CDR3 on the DNA are not certain, so only TCRdb's listed CDR3 is given. V usage is TRBV2 and J usage is TRBJ1-1; the table calls TRBD1, which could not be checked here. With termini counted, the CDR3 has 14 amino acids. Germline loops: CDR1 SNHLY, CDR2 FYNNEI. The CDR3 protein is CASILDRGNTEAFF.

The rearrangement uses TRBV18 and TRBJ2-1; 7 bases match TRBD1. V was pared by 3 bases and J by 6 bases, with 2 bases of the junction left unmatched. The germline V gene has CDR1 KGHSH and CDR2 LQKENI. The CDR3 length is 13 residues. CDR3 region: CASSPYRGNEQFF. DNA for the CDR3: TGTGCCAGCTCACCTTACAGGGGCAATGAGCAGTTCTTC.

The chain uses TRBV7-9 and TRBJ1-4; TRBD1 agrees at 8 bases. V was pared by 5 bases and J by 5 bases, with 4 bases of the junction left unmatched. Germline V gives CDR1 SEHNR, CDR2 FQNEAQ (reference sequence). The CDR3 is 14 residues long. The CDR3 DNA reads as TGTGCCAGCAGCCGGGACAGGAAAAATGAAAAACTGTTTTTT. This gives the protein CASSRDRKNEKLFF.